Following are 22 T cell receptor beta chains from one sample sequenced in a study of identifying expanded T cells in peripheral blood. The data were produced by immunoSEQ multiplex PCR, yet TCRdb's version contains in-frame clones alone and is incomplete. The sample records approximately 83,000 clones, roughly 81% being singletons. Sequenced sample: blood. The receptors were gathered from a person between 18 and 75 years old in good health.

CDR3 sequence (DNA): TGTGCCAGCAGCTTAAGACAGGATACGCAGTATTTT. Translation gives CASSLRQDTQYF. This chain connects TRBV7-2 to TRBJ2-3, with D perhaps TRBD1 (5 bases). The CDR3 contains 12 residues. The germline CDR1 and CDR2 sequences are SGHTA and FQGNSA. The V end lost 2 bases, the J end lost 6 bases, and 6 bases lay between the germline ends.

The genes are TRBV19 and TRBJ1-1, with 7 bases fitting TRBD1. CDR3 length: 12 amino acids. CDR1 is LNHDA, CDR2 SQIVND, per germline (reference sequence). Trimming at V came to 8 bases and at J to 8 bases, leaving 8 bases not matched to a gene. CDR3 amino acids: CASSIRQGEAFF. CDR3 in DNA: TGTGCCAGTTCCATCCGACAGGGAGAAGCTTTCTTT. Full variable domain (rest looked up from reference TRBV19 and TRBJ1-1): DGGITQSPKYLFRKEGQNVTLSCEQNLNHDAMYWYRQDPGQGLRLIYYSQIVNDFQKGDIAEGYSVSREKKESFPLTVTSAQKNPTAFYLCASSIRQGEAFFGQGTRLTVV.

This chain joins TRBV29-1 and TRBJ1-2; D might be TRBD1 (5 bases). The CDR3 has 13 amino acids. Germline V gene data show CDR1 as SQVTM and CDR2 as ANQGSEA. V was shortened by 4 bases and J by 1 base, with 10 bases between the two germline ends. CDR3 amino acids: CSVVQTDNYGYTF. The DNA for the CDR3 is TGCAGCGTTGTCCAGACAGATAACTATGGCTACACCTTC.

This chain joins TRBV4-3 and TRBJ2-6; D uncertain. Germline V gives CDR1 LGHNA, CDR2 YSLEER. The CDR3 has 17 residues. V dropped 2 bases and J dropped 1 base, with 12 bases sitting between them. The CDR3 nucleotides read TGCGCCAGCAGCCAATATTCCGGGCGGTCTGGGGCCAACGTCCTGACTTTC. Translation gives CASSQYSGRSGANVLTF.

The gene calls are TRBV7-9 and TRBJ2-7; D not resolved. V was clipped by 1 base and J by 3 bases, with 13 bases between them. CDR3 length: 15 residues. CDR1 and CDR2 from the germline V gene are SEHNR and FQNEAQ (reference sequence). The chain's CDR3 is CASSLGSTFGYEQYF. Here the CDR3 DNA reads TGTGCCAGCAGCTTAGGGTCGACTTTTGGCTACGAGCAGTACTTC.

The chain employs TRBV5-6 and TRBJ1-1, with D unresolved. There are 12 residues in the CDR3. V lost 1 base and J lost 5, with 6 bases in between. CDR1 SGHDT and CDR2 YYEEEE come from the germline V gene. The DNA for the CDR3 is TGTGCCAGCAGCTTGAGTTGGACTGAAGCTTTCTTT. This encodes CASSLSWTEAFF.

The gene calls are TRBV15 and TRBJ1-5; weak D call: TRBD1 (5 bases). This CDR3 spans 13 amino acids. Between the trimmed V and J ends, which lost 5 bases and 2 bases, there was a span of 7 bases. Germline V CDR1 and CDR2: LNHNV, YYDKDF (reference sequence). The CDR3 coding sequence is TGTGCCACCAGCGGAGGGGGCAATCAGCCCCAGCATTTT. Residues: CATSGGGNQPQHF.

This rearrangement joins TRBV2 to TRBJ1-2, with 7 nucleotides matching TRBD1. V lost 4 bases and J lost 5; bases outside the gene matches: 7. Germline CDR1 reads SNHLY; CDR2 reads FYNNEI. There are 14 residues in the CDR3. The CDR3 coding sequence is TGTGCCAGCAGTGTGGGGACAGCGGATTATGGCTACACCTTC. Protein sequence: CASSVGTADYGYTF.

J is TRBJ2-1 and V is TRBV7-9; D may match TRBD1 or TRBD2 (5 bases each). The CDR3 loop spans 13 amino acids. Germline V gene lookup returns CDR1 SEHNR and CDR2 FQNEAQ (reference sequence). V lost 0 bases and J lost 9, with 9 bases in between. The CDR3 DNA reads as TGTGCCAGCAGCTTAGCGAGGGGTATTGAGCAGTTCTTC. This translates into CASSLARGIEQFF.

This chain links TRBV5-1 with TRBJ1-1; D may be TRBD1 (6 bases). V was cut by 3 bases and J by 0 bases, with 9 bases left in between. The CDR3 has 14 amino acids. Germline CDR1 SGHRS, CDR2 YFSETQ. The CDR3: CASSSGQLNTEAFF. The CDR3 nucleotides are TGCGCCAGCAGCTCCGGACAGTTGAACACTGAAGCTTTCTTT.

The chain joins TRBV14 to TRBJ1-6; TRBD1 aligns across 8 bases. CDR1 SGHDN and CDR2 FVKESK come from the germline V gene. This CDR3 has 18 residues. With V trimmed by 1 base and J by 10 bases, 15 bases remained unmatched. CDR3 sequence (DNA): TGTGCCAGCAGCCAAGTAGAGTTTAACAGGGGGGCGCGATCACCCCTCCACTTT. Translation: CASSQVEFNRGARSPLHF. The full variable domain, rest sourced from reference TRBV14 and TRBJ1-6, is EAGVTQFPSHSVIEKGQTVTLRCDPISGHDNLYWYRRVMGKEIKFLLHFVKESKQDESGMPNNRFLAERTGGTYSTLKVQPAELEDSGVYFCASSQVEFNRGARSPLHFGNGTRLTVT.

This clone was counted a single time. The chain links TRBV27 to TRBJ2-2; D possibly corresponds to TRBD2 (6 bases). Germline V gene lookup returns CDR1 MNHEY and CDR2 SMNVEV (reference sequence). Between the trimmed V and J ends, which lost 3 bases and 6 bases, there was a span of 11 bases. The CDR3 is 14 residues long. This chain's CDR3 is CASSFWGGAGELFF. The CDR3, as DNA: TGTGCCAGCAGTTTTTGGGGAGGCGCCGGGGAGCTGTTTTTT.

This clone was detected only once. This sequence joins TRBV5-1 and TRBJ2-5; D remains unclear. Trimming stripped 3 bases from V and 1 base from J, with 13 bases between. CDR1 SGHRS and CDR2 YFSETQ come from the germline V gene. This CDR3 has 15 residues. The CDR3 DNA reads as TGCGCCAGCAGCTCTCTGACTTGGGGCCAAGAGACCCAGTACTTC. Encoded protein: CASSSLTWGQETQYF.

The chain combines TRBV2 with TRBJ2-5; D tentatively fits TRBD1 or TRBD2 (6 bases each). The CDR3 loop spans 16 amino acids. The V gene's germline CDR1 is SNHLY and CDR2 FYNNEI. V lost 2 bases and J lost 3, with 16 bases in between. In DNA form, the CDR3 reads TGTGCCAGCAGTGAAAGGCTAGGGGGGCCTAAAGAGACCCAGTACTTC. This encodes CASSERLGGPKETQYF.

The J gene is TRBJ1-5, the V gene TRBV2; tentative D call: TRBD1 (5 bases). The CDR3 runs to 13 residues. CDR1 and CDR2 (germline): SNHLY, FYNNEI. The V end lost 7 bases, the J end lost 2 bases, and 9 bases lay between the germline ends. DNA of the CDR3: TGTGCCAGCAAGTGGGACCGCAATCAGCCCCAGCATTTT. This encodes CASKWDRNQPQHF.

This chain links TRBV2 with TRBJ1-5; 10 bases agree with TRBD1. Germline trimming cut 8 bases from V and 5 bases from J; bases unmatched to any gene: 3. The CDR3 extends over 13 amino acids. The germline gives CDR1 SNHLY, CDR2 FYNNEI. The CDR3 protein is CASGQGEYQPQHF. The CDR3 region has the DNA TGTGCCAGCGGACAGGGGGAATATCAGCCCCAGCATTTT.

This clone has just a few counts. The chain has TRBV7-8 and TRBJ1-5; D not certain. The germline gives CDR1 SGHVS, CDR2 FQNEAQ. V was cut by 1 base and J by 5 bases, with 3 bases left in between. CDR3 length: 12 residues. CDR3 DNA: TGTGCCAGCAGCTTAGGCCATCAGCCCCAGCATTTT. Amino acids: CASSLGHQPQHF. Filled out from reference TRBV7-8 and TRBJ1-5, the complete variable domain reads GAGVSQSPRYKVAKRGQDVALRCDPISGHVSLFWYQQALGQGPEFLTYFQNEAQLDKSGLPSDRFFAERPEGSVSTLKIQRTQQEDSAVYLCASSLGHQPQHFGDGTRLSIL.

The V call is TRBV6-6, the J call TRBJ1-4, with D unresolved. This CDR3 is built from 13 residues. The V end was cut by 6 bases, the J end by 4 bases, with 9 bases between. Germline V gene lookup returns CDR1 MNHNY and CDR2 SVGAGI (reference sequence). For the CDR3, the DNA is TGTGCCAGCAGAATACAGTATAATGAAAAACTGTTTTTT. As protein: CASRIQYNEKLFF.

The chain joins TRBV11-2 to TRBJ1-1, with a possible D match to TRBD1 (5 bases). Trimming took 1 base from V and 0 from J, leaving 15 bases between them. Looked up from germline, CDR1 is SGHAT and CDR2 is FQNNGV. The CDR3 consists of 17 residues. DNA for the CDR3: TGTGCCAGCAGCTTAGGCCCCACTGGGGCCATGAACACTGAAGCTTTCTTT. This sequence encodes CASSLGPTGAMNTEAFF.

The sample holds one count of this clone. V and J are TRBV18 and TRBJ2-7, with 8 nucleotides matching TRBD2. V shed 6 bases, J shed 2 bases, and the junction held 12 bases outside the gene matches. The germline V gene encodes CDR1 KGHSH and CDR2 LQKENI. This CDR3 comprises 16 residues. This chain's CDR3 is CASSPQTGRATYEQYF. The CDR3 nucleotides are TGTGCCAGCTCGCCCCAAACCGGGAGGGCGACCTACGAGCAGTACTTC.

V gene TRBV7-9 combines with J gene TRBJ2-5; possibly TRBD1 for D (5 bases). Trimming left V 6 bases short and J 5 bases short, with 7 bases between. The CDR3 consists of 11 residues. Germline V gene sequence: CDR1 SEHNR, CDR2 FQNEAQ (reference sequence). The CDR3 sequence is CASRTEETQYF. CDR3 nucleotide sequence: TGTGCCAGCAGGACAGAGGAGACCCAGTACTTC.

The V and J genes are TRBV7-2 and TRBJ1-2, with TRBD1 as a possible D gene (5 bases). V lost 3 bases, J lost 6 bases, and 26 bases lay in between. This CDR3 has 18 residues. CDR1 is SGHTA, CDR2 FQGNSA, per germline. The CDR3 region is CASSFDYGGGRFHDGYTF. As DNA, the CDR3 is TGTGCCAGCAGCTTTGATTACGGTGGGGGGAGGTTCCACGATGGCTACACCTTC.